The present TCR beta chain was sequenced within a study of CD8 T cells in Susac syndrome. Study in general: When their blood was taken, patients with Susac syndrome were therapy-naive, taking corticosteroids, or taking intravenous immunoglobulin alone.

It was with random hexamers that 0.5 to 1 ug RNA was reverse transcribed. By means of immunoSEQ multiplex PCR, TCR beta CDR3 spanning 54 Vbeta and 13 Jbeta underwent amplification. TCRdb reprocessed the immunoSEQ multiplex PCR reads with MiXCR, giving one entry per CDR3 protein. The sample records about 76,000 distinct CDR3 sequences, under 95% being singletons. In regard to this clonotype: Its antigen is undetermined.

The study's findings and limits: Peak Susac CD8+ clonal expansion occurred in TEMRA cells and active patients. In total CD8+ repertoires, roughly 15 Susac-specific public clones were found, and in CD8+ TEMRA repertoires, 4 or 5 were found.

This CDR3 region has 19 residues. V gave up 0 bases and J gave up 5 bases; unmatched junction bases: 14. Per the germline V gene, CDR1 is MNHEY and CDR2 is SVGEGT. This clonotype was obtained from a human donor with Susac syndrome. The chain links TRBV6-2 or TRBV6-3 to TRBJ2-1; 9 nucleotides agree with TRBD2. What was sequenced was CD8+ T cells from PBMCs. CDR3 sequence: CASSYSIPGVAGVHNEQFF. The DNA of the CDR3 is TGTGCCAGCAGTTACTCGATCCCTGGAGTAGCGGGAGTACACAATGAGCAGTTCTTC.